Below, 21 T cell receptor beta chains from the same sample are listed, as sequenced in a study of blood T cell repertoires in COVID-19. Clones were read by immunoSEQ multiplex PCR, and TCRdb kept only the in-frame ones, dropping some. The repertoire holds under 80,000 clones, more than 75% seen once, with roughly 0.94% in the top ten. Sequenced sample: peripheral blood. The receptors shown here come from a man between 65 and 80 years old with acute or convalescent COVID-19.

The chain couples TRBV12-3 or TRBV12-4 to TRBJ2-3, with unresolved D. V was shortened by 5 bases and J by 6 bases, with 9 bases between the two germline ends. The CDR3 is made up of 12 amino acids. In DNA form, the CDR3 reads TGTGCCAGCAGTCCTGTCGAGGATACGCAGTATTTT. Its protein product is CASSPVEDTQYF.

The chain combines TRBV4-1 with TRBJ1-1; D remains unclear. The CDR3 consists of 12 residues. Between the trimmed V and J ends, which lost 1 base and 11 bases, there was a span of 11 bases. In germline, CDR1 is MGHRA, CDR2 YSYEKL. The CDR3 here is CASSQGPGWAFF. CDR3 DNA sequence: TGCGCCAGCAGCCAAGGTCCCGGTTGGGCTTTCTTT.

The rearrangement joins TRBV5-1 to TRBJ1-2, with D perhaps TRBD1 (6 bases). Germline CDR1 SGHRS, CDR2 YFSETQ. This CDR3 has 14 amino acids. V dropped 5 bases and J dropped 2 bases, with 13 bases sitting between them. CDR3 coding DNA: TGCGCCAGCAGTCCTCAGGACAGCAACTATGGCTACACCTTC. It encodes CASSPQDSNYGYTF. The full variable domain, with the rest looked up from reference TRBV5-1 and TRBJ1-2, is KAGVTQTPRYLIKTRGQQVTLSCSPISGHRSVSWYQQTPGQGLQFLFEYFSETQRNKGNFPGRFSGRQFSNSRSEMNVSTLELGDSALYLCASSPQDSNYGYTFGSGTRLTVV.

This clone came up once. The genes are TRBV3-1 (or the pseudogene TRBV3-2) and TRBJ2-2, with TRBD1 matching over 7 bases. CDR3 length: 12 amino acids. CDR1 is LGHDT and CDR2 is YNNKEL in the germline V gene (reference sequence). J was trimmed by 6 bases and V by 6 bases; bases with no gene match: 1. As DNA, the CDR3 is TGTGCCAGCAGACAGGGGCCCGGGGAGCTGTTTTTT. Translated: CASRQGPGELFF.

This chain connects TRBV24-1 to TRBJ1-3, with D possibly TRBD1 on 6 matching bases. The CDR3 runs 16 residues. The germline CDR1 and CDR2 sequences are KGHDR and SFDVKD. The V end was cut by 2 bases, the J end by 4 bases, with 14 bases between. In DNA, the CDR3 is TGTGCCACCAGTGATTCACAGGGACGACCCGGAAACACCATATATTTT. This translates into CATSDSQGRPGNTIYF.

V is TRBV5-5 and J is TRBJ1-3; no clear D gene. V lost 0 bases, J lost 0 bases, and 10 bases lay in between. The germline V gene has CDR1 SGHKS and CDR2 YYEKEE (reference sequence). The CDR3 spans 16 residues. Here the CDR3 reads CASSLVETNSGNTIYF. The CDR3, as DNA: TGTGCCAGCAGCTTGGTTGAGACTAACTCTGGAAACACCATATATTTT.

This clone showed up just a few times. The rearrangement joins TRBV9 to TRBJ2-1; TRBD2 matches at 10 bases. The germline CDR1 and CDR2 sequences are SGDLS and YYNGEE. With V trimmed by 0 bases and J by 9 bases, 6 bases remained unmatched. The CDR3 is 15 amino acids. The CDR3 is CASSVGTTSGTEQFF. CDR3 coding DNA: TGTGCCAGCAGCGTAGGAACCACTAGCGGGACTGAGCAGTTCTTC.

The chain is built from TRBV4-1 and TRBJ2-5; tentative D call: TRBD2 (5 bases). CDR1 and CDR2 (germline): MGHRA, YSYEKL. The CDR3 covers 14 residues. Trimming pared 4 bases from V and 5 bases from J, leaving 14 bases between. The CDR3 sequence: CASSRADFWETQYF. CDR3 DNA: TGCGCCAGCAGCCGGGCGGACTTTTGGGAGACCCAGTACTTC.

V and J are TRBV11-3 and TRBJ2-3, with D possibly being TRBD1 (5 bases). V lost 0 bases to trimming and J lost 3 bases, with 10 bases between them. CDR1 is SGHNT and CDR2 is YENEEA in the germline V gene. The CDR3 extends over 15 amino acids. CDR3 in amino acids: CASSLDGGATDTQYF. CDR3 nucleotides: TGTGCCAGCAGCTTAGATGGTGGGGCTACAGATACGCAGTATTTT.

This clone turned up a few times. V usage is TRBV10-1 and J usage is TRBJ1-6; D remains unclear. In germline, CDR1 is WNHNN, CDR2 SYGVQD (reference sequence). This CDR3 spans 12 amino acids. V shed 4 bases and J shed 8 bases, with 6 bases lying between them. The DNA for the CDR3 is TGCGCCAGCAGTGGCCAGGATTCACCCCTCCACTTT. It encodes CASSGQDSPLHF.

This chain uses TRBV30 with TRBJ1-2; the D is unclear. CDR1 and CDR2 from the germline V gene are GTSNPN and SVGIG (reference sequence). V gave up 0 bases and J gave up 4 bases, with 12 bases separating them. The CDR3 runs to 14 residues. The CDR3 DNA follows: TGTGCCTGGAGTGTAGGCCTCTACAGCTATGGCTACACCTTC. It is translated as CAWSVGLYSYGYTF.

The chain combines TRBV9 with TRBJ2-5, with 7 bases matching TRBD1. V lost 1 base, J lost 8 bases, and 2 bases stayed unmatched. There are 12 residues in the CDR3. Germline values: CDR1 SGDLS, CDR2 YYNGEE. This CDR3 reads CASSVYRGTQYF. Written as DNA, the CDR3 is TGTGCCAGCAGCGTATACAGGGGAACCCAGTACTTC. Variable domain in full (rest from reference TRBV9 and TRBJ2-5): DSGVTQTPKHLITATGQRVTLRCSPRSGDLSVYWYQQSLDQGLQFLIQYYNGEERAKGNILERFSAQQFPDLHSELNLSSLELGDSALYFCASSVYRGTQYFGPGTRLLVL.

The chain uses TRBV5-1 and TRBJ1-1; D is possibly TRBD1 (5 bases). Trimming removed 0 bases from V and 0 bases from J, with 12 bases in between. The germline V gene encodes CDR1 SGHRS and CDR2 YFSETQ. The CDR3 contains 16 residues. CDR3 sequence: CASSLASTVMNTEAFF. The CDR3 region has the DNA TGCGCCAGCAGCTTGGCGTCGACAGTCATGAACACTGAAGCTTTCTTT. Full variable domain (remainder filled in from reference TRBV5-1 and TRBJ1-1): KAGVTQTPRYLIKTRGQQVTLSCSPISGHRSVSWYQQTPGQGLQFLFEYFSETQRNKGNFPGRFSGRQFSNSRSEMNVSTLELGDSALYLCASSLASTVMNTEAFFGQGTRLTVV.

This rearrangement joins TRBV11-2 to TRBJ2-1, with 8 nucleotides matching TRBD1. V trimming: 1 base; J trimming: 9 bases; junction bases outside the gene matches: 5. The CDR3 has 14 amino acids. CDR1 is SGHAT and CDR2 is FQNNGV in the germline V gene. The chain's CDR3 is CASSLAGGGGEQFF. DNA for the CDR3: TGTGCCAGCAGCTTAGCAGGGGGCGGAGGTGAGCAGTTCTTC.

V gene TRBV24-1 combines with J gene TRBJ2-5, with a weak D call TRBD1 (6 bases). Germline CDR1 KGHDR, CDR2 SFDVKD. The CDR3 contains 17 residues. V lost 0 bases and J lost 3, with 16 bases in between. The CDR3 bases are TGTGCCACCAGTGATTTGACGGGCCCGGGACAAGAAGAGACCCAGTACTTC. Its protein is CATSDLTGPGQEETQYF.

Here the CDR3 DNA reads TGCGCCAGCAGCTTGGATCCAGCGGGAGAACAAATATCCTACGAGCAGTACTTC. This sequence encodes CASSLDPAGEQISYEQYF. V is TRBV5-1 and J is TRBJ2-7; TRBD2 matches at 8 bases. This CDR3 has 18 residues. V lost 0 bases, J lost 1 base, and 12 bases stayed unmatched. Per germline, CDR1 SGHRS and CDR2 YFSETQ.

This chain connects TRBV27 to TRBJ2-1; D possibly corresponds to TRBD1 (6 bases). Trimming took 7 bases from V and 6 from J, leaving 22 bases between them. Germline V gene sequence: CDR1 MNHEY, CDR2 SMNVEV (reference sequence). CDR3 size: 16 residues. As DNA, the CDR3 is TGTGCCAGCAAGGGTAACAGGGTTCGACTCGCCAATGAGCAGTTCTTC. This encodes CASKGNRVRLANEQFF.

The chain links TRBV5-1 to TRBJ2-3, with D possibly being TRBD1 (6 bases). Deletions cut 4 bases from V and 1 base from J, with 19 bases between. The germline gives CDR1 SGHRS, CDR2 YFSETQ. CDR3 length: 17 amino acids. The CDR3 DNA sequence: TGCGCCAGCAGCCCCAAGGGGACCCCAGGGGGCACAGATACGCAGTATTTT. Translated, it gives CASSPKGTPGGTDTQYF.

CDR3 loop: CASSDTGTQPSPLHF. The CDR3 DNA sequence: TGTGCCAGTAGCGATACTGGGACACAGCCTTCACCCCTCCACTTT. The chain recombines TRBV19 with TRBJ1-6; D perhaps matches TRBD1 (6 bases). CDR3 length: 15 residues. Germline V gene data show CDR1 as LNHDA and CDR2 as SQIVND (reference sequence). V lost 6 bases and J lost 9, with 18 bases in between.

This clone was recorded only once. V gene TRBV5-1 combines with J gene TRBJ2-7; tentatively, D is TRBD1 (6 bases). V was shortened by 5 bases and J by 4 bases, with 16 bases between the two germline ends. The length of the CDR3 is 14 residues. Germline lookup yields CDR1 SGHRS and CDR2 YFSETQ. The CDR3 sequence is CASSSGAGVYEQYF. CDR3 in DNA: TGCGCCAGCAGTTCCGGGGCAGGGGTTTACGAGCAGTACTTC. The whole variable domain, remainder taken from reference TRBV5-1 and TRBJ2-7, is KAGVTQTPRYLIKTRGQQVTLSCSPISGHRSVSWYQQTPGQGLQFLFEYFSETQRNKGNFPGRFSGRQFSNSRSEMNVSTLELGDSALYLCASSSGAGVYEQYFGPGTRLTVT.

Comments on this clone: A read error may produce the germline difference seen at one junction end. The chain employs TRBV7-9 and TRBJ1-2; 8 bases are a match to TRBD1. Germline CDR1 and CDR2: SEHNR and FQNEAQ (reference sequence). The length of the CDR3 is 12 residues. The CDR3 loop reads CASSLGQGPISF. The CDR3 coding sequence is TGTGCCAGCAGCTTAGGACAGGGGCCCATCTCCTTC.